This passage covers 16 T cell receptor beta chains from one sample sequenced in a study of cytomegalovirus exposure and HLA in healthy donors. PCR was performed using 60 Vbeta and 13 Jbeta primers. Only in-frame clones appear in the TCRdb table, and some are missing; sequencing was by immunoSEQ multiplex PCR. The sample has about 160,000 clones, about three quarters seen once; the top ten hold approximately 7%. Material for sequencing was PBMCs. The receptor source for this set is a middle-aged woman in good health and CMV-seropositive.

The chain has TRBV6-1 and TRBJ2-7, with 7 nucleotides matching TRBD1. Germline V lookup: CDR1 MNHNS, CDR2 SASEGT. V lost 6 bases and J lost 1; bases outside the gene matches: 3. The CDR3 covers 13 residues. CDR3 amino acids: CASRNRGSYEQYF. The CDR3 DNA is TGTGCCAGCAGGAACAGGGGTTCCTACGAGCAGTACTTC.

The rearrangement uses TRBV6-1 and TRBJ1-5; tentatively, D is TRBD1 (5 bases). Germline V CDR1 and CDR2: MNHNS, SASEGT. V gave up 3 bases and J gave up 5 bases, with 14 bases separating them. CDR3 length: 15 amino acids. The CDR3 bases are TGTGCCAGCAGTGAGGGACTAGAGCGGTATCAGCCCCAGCATTTT. This encodes CASSEGLERYQPQHF.

J is TRBJ2-1 and V is TRBV12-5; 13 bases align to TRBD2. CDR3 length equals 18 residues. J lost 2 bases, V lost 2 bases, and 6 bases had no gene match. CDR1 and CDR2 (germline): LGHNT, FRNRAP. The CDR3 DNA reads TGTGCTAGTGGTTTGATACTAGCGGGGGGGGGCACCTACAATGAGCAGTTCTTC. Encoded protein: CASGLILAGGGTYNEQFF.

The chain couples TRBV18 to TRBJ1-2, with D hard to call. Germline CDR1 is KGHSH and CDR2 is LQKENI. This CDR3 comprises 14 residues. The germline V and J ends were trimmed by 3 bases and 4 bases, with 12 bases remaining between them. CDR3 sequence reads: CASSPDQNLYGYTF. For the CDR3, the DNA is TGTGCCAGCTCACCTGATCAGAACCTCTATGGCTACACCTTC.

This chain uses TRBV5-1 with TRBJ2-3; 10 nucleotides agree with TRBD1. The V gene's germline CDR1 is SGHRS and CDR2 YFSETQ. J gave up 4 bases and V 5 bases, and 4 bases lay outside the gene matches. CDR3 size: 14 residues. CDR3 DNA: TGCGCCAGCAGTCGGGACAGGGGTTCAGATACGCAGTATTTT. Translating gives CASSRDRGSDTQYF. Full variable domain (remainder filled in from reference TRBV5-1 and TRBJ2-3): KAGVTQTPRYLIKTRGQQVTLSCSPISGHRSVSWYQQTPGQGLQFLFEYFSETQRNKGNFPGRFSGRQFSNSRSEMNVSTLELGDSALYLCASSRDRGSDTQYFGPGTRLTVL.

Notes on this clone: Other DNA sequences in this specimen translate into the identical CDR3. V and J are TRBV19 and TRBJ2-7; no clear D gene. V was clipped by 0 bases and J by 2 bases, with 5 bases between them. This CDR3 has 13 amino acids. Per germline, CDR1 LNHDA and CDR2 SQIVND (reference sequence). The DNA for the CDR3 is TGTGCCAGTAGTATAGAAGACACCTACGAGCAGTACTTC. It codes for CASSIEDTYEQYF.

The chain joins TRBV6-6 to TRBJ1-6, with D tentatively TRBD1 (5 bases). The V and J ends lost 7 bases and 8 bases respectively, with 15 bases between them. CDR1 is MNHNY and CDR2 is SVGAGI in the germline V gene (reference sequence). CDR3 length: 14 residues. The CDR3 nucleotides read TGTGCCAGCAATGCGGGGCAGTGGTATTCACCCCTCCACTTT. The encoded protein is CASNAGQWYSPLHF.

This chain joins TRBV4-2 and TRBJ1-1; D uncertain. The V end was cut by 2 bases, the J end by 5 bases, with 9 bases between. Looked up from germline, CDR1 is LGHNA and CDR2 is YNFKEQ. The CDR3 spans 13 residues. The DNA for the CDR3 is TGTGCCAGCAGCCAAAGGGAGGGAACTGAAGCTTTCTTT. Encoded protein: CASSQREGTEAFF.

The J gene is TRBJ2-7, the V gene TRBV2; D uncertain. The CDR3 spans 14 residues. Trimming pared 4 bases from V and 2 bases from J, leaving 12 bases between. Germline CDR1 SNHLY, CDR2 FYNNEI. CDR3: CASSALVSTYEQYF. The CDR3 nucleotides are TGTGCCAGCAGTGCCCTAGTAAGCACCTACGAGCAGTACTTC.

Comments on this clone: Mismatch with germline at one junction end may stem from a read error. J is TRBJ2-5 and V is TRBV6-1; 8 bases fit TRBD2. CDR3 length: 14 residues. Per germline, CDR1 MNHNS and CDR2 SASEGT. The CDR3 coding sequence is TGTGCCAGCAGCGAAGGGACTAGTAGTGAGACCCAGTACTTC. As protein: CASSEGTSSETQYF.

The V and J genes are TRBV5-1 and TRBJ1-1; a weak D match, TRBD1 (6 bases). Germline CDR1 is SGHRS and CDR2 is YFSETQ. V was cut by 3 bases and J by 1 base, with 10 bases left in between. This CDR3 is built from 14 residues. The CDR3 protein is CASSWEQGNTEAFF. The CDR3 DNA reads as TGCGCCAGCAGCTGGGAACAGGGGAACACTGAAGCTTTCTTT.

V and J are TRBV28 and TRBJ1-2; no clear D. The CDR3 loop spans 13 amino acids. The germline V and J ends were trimmed by 10 bases and 2 bases, with 14 bases remaining between them. Per germline, CDR1 MDHEN and CDR2 SYDVKM. CDR3 sequence (DNA): TGTGCCATCAGAAGAACAGAGAACTATGGCTACACCTTC. It codes for CAIRRTENYGYTF.

This clone came up a few times. CDR3 in amino acids: CASSQTLQGAMNTEAFF. In DNA form, the CDR3 reads TGCGCCAGCAGCCAAACACTTCAGGGGGCGATGAACACTGAAGCTTTCTTT. This sequence joins TRBV4-3 and TRBJ1-1; 8 bases map to TRBD1. The CDR3 length is 17 residues. Germline CDR1 is LGHNA and CDR2 is YSLEER. J was trimmed by 0 bases and V by 2 bases; bases with no gene match: 8.

The chain uses TRBV19 and TRBJ2-1; maybe TRBD2 (6 bases). In germline, CDR1 is LNHDA, CDR2 SQIVND (reference sequence). CDR3 length: 16 amino acids. The germline V and J ends were trimmed by 3 bases and 7 bases, with 19 bases remaining between them. CDR3 bases: TGTGCCAGTAGTATGGATGCGGGGTCGGTAATGAATGAGCAGTTCTTC. This encodes CASSMDAGSVMNEQFF.

In its sample, this clone was seen a few times. V is TRBV7-9 and J is TRBJ1-1; 8 positions agree with TRBD1. V lost 7 bases and J lost 3; bases outside the gene matches: 4. Germline assignment: CDR1 SEHNR and CDR2 FQNEAQ (reference sequence). The CDR3 consists of 13 residues. The CDR3 nucleotides are TGTGCCAGCAACCGACAGGGGTACACTGAAGCTTTCTTT. It encodes CASNRQGYTEAFF.

The CDR3 loop is CASSGTGIYQPQHF. The CDR3 DNA follows: TGTGCCAGCTCGGGAACAGGGATTTATCAGCCCCAGCATTTT. The rearrangement joins TRBV6-1 to TRBJ1-5, with D possibly TRBD1 on 6 matching bases. CDR1 and CDR2 from the germline V gene are MNHNS and SASEGT. This CDR3 has 14 amino acids. Trimming shortened V by 8 bases and J by 5 bases, and 16 bases separated the two germline ends.